This T cell receptor beta chain appears in the sequencing data of a study of cytomegalovirus exposure and HLA in healthy donors. Germline CDR1 reads SGHTS; CDR2 reads YDEGEE. Germline trimming cut 2 bases from V and 4 bases from J; bases unmatched to any gene: 6. The CDR3 length is 15 residues. Both 60 Vbeta primers and 13 Jbeta primers went into the PCR. Clones were read by immunoSEQ multiplex PCR, and TCRdb kept only the in-frame ones, dropping some. The data show about 190,000 clones, around 80% seen once. The origin of this receptor is a man aged 18 to 29 in good health and CMV-seronegative. The chain carries TRBV5-8 and TRBJ1-5; 7 bases agree with TRBD1. Sequenced input: PBMCs. The CDR3 spells CASSFQGDKNQPQHF. CDR3 sequence (DNA): TGTGCCAGCAGCTTTCAGGGGGACAAAAATCAGCCCCAGCATTTT.